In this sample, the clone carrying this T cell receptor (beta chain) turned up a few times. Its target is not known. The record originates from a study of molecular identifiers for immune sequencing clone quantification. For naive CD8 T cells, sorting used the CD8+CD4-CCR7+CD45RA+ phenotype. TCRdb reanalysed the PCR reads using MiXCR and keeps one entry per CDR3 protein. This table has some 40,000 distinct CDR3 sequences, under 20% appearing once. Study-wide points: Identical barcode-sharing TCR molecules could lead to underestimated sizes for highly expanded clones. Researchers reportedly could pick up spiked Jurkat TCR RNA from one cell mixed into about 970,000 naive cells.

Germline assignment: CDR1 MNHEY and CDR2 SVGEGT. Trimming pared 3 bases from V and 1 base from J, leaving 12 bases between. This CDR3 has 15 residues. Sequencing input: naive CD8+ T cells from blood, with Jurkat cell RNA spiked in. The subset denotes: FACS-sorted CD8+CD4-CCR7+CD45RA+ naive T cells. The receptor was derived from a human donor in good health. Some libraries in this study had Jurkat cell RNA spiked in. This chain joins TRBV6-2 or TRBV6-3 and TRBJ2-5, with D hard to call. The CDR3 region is CASSYRFGVQETQYF. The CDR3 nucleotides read TGTGCCAGCAGTTATAGGTTCGGAGTCCAAGAGACCCAGTACTTC.